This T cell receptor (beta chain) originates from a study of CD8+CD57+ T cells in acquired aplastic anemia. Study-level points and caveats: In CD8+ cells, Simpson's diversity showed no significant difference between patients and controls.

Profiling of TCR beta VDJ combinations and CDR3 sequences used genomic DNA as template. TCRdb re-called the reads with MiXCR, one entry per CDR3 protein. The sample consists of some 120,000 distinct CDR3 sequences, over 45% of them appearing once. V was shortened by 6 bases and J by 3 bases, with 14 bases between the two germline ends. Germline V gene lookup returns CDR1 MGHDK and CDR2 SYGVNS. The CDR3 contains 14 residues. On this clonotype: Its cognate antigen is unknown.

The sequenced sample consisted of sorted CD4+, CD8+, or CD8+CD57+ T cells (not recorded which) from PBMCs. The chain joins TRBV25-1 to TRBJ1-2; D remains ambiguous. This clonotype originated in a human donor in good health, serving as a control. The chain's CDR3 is CASRAPGRDYGYTF. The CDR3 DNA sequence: TGTGCCAGCAGAGCACCGGGAAGGGACTATGGCTACACCTTC.